The clone carrying this TCR beta chain was observed many times. Trimming left V 5 bases short and J 1 base short, with 13 bases between. CDR1 and CDR2 (germline): SQVTM, ANQGSEA. The CDR3 length is 14 residues. The data originate from a study of neurological immune-mediated disorders. Using its own MiXCR run on the 5' RACE reads, TCRdb lists one record per CDR3 protein. The sample consists of some 57,000 distinct CDR3 sequences, under 3.5% of them appearing once. This TCR derives from a woman aged 60-75 years with multiple sclerosis. The sequencing sample was made of PBMCs. This chain connects TRBV29-1 to TRBJ2-3, with D perhaps matching TRBD2 (6 bases). The CDR3 sequence: CSVRTSGGTDTQYF. In nucleotides, the CDR3 is TGCAGCGTTCGGACCTCGGGGGGCACAGATACGCAGTATTTT.